Each of the 3 T cell receptor beta chains below was sequenced from the same sample in a study of T-cell reconstitution after alpha-beta-depleted transplantation in children. During its preparation, the TCRbeta library received unique molecular identifiers. TCRdb analysed the PCR reads with MiXCR anew, one entry per CDR3 protein. The sample carries some 640,000 distinct CDR3 sequences, roughly 17% recorded once. The sample was PBMCs from the stem cell graft donor, taken from the stem cell graft. All receptors derive from a human donor who donated a stem cell graft to a child with acute myeloid leukemia.

This clonotype was counted ten times or more. The CDR3 DNA sequence: TGTGCCAGCAGCTTGGCCGTAGGGGATACGCAGTATTTT. It yields the protein CASSLAVGDTQYF. The chain is built from TRBV5-6 and TRBJ2-3, with D unresolved. Trimming removed 0 bases at V and 6 bases at J, with 8 bases between. The CDR3 sequence is 13 residues long. CDR1 is SGHDT and CDR2 is YYEEEE in the germline V gene.

As for this clonotype: A much larger clone sits a single nucleotide away, making a read error possible. The chain uses TRBV5-1 and TRBJ2-1; D is possibly TRBD1 (7 bases). The CDR3 spans 18 residues. Germline V gene data show CDR1 as SGHRS and CDR2 as YFSETQ. This CDR3 is CASSLAAKAGQLLNQQFF. CDR3 nucleotides: TGCGCCAGCAGCTTGGCGGCGAAGGCGGGACAGCTGCTCAATCAGCAGTTCTTC.

In its sample, this clonotype was seen many times. The V gene is TRBV5-1, the J gene TRBJ2-5; D tentatively fits TRBD1 or TRBD2 (5 bases each). The V end lost 4 bases, the J end lost 9 bases, and 31 bases lay between the germline ends. Per the germline V gene, CDR1 is SGHRS and CDR2 is YFSETQ. There are 18 residues in the CDR3. The DNA for the CDR3 is TGCGCCAGCAGCCTCCGTCATAGGTCCGGGACCCCTCAAGTAGCCCAGTACTTC. Protein product: CASSLRHRSGTPQVAQYF.